A selection of T cell receptor beta chains follows, all from one sample in a study of T-cell memory formation after mild COVID-19. TCRdb re-analysed the 5' RACE reads in MiXCR, keeping a single row per CDR3 protein. Counted here are approximately 200,000 distinct CDR3 sequences, roughly 16% occurring once; the ten biggest clones make up more than 2%. The sequencing sample was made of PBMCs or a T cell subset sorted from them (not recorded which). These receptors originate from an adult woman who had mild COVID-19 (a few samples of this study predate the infection). Cell type and time point are not known. The CDR3 runs from the conserved cysteine through the conserved F or W.

V gene,CDR3 protein
TRBV12-3/TRBV12-4,CASSLGAADTQYF
TRBV3-1,CASSHAGERETQYF
TRBV15,CATRGGLGAGANVLTF
TRBV5-1,CASSLRANTGELFF
TRBV5-1,CASSVTGAGNTIYF
TRBV25-1,CASSEWGETQYF
TRBV5-1,CASSAGTAPSTDTQYF
TRBV5-6,CASSLVLGQETQYF
TRBV5-1,CASSLTGANSPLHF
TRBV5-1,CASSLTFRSGAEQYF
TRBV5-1,CASSLVDRVATEAFF
TRBV12-3/TRBV12-4,CASITSGSTDTQYF
TRBV12-3/TRBV12-4,CASSLGRGQAFF
TRBV12-3/TRBV12-4,CASSSGQGGHYGYTF
TRBV12-3/TRBV12-4,CASTPGLAGVEQYF
TRBV7-9,CASSLPPLNEQYF
TRBV20-1,CSANTGVPTNQPQHF
TRBV7-9,CASSQGASNTGELFF
TRBV12-3/TRBV12-4,CASSFLAGVSTDTQYF
TRBV7-2,CASSLAGTGVNTEAFF
TRBV7-8,CASSQPGGSSSGANVLTF
TRBV6-1,CASSEEFSGYTF
TRBV7-6,CASSLRQGDQPQHF
TRBV11-3,CASSLDGTGTDTQYF
TRBV27,CASSSGTGGPNYGYTF
TRBV5-1,CASSWGQAGYGYTF
TRBV7-8,CASSSTGTGSPWGFYEQYF
TRBV7-6,CASSRGQGRTVTGELFF
TRBV7-2,CASRAGIGDEQFF
TRBV5-5,CASSPTQGGINYGYTF
TRBV3-1,CASSFSSGTYNEQFF
TRBV5-1,CASSLRRSDTQYF
TRBV30,CAWTPGQSDTQYF
TRBV3-1,CASSQGQPYEQYF
TRBV6-5,CASRPTGIQGEQFF
TRBV29-1,CSVASHTEAFF
TRBV6-6,CASSYLAGTSGRGADTQYF
TRBV27,CASSTQYF
TRBV5-1,CASSIIVTDTQYF
TRBV7-2,CASSRQTSANNEQFF
TRBV5-5,CASSTGRQDNEKLFF
TRBV12-3/TRBV12-4,CASSLQGAFYEQYF
TRBV5-8,CASSQPTSGAGKTQYF
TRBV3-1,CASSQEGRAYGYTF
TRBV20-1,CSASYRAGDTQYF
TRBV10-2,CASSRQKLAGASVGGNEQFF
TRBV5-1,CASSLTQGFTDTQYF
TRBV20-1,CSARDRVGENTEAFF
TRBV6-1,CASSWGTEAFF